These 20 T cell receptor beta chains were all obtained from the same sample, sequenced in a study of tumor-infiltrating lymphocytes in primary liver carcinoma. Unsorted bulk tissue (roughly 18-32 mg) underwent RNA and DNA co-extraction. Starting from around 500 ng of total RNA, TCR beta cDNA was produced with a primer in the constant region. Generation of the TCR beta libraries relied on three nested multiplex PCR rounds using slightly modified ARM-PCR. Rounds one and two of PCR, each of roughly 10 cycles, were primed with TRBV1-TRBV30 forward primers and a C-beta reverse primer. TCRdb re-derived calls from the multiplex PCR reads in MiXCR, one entry per CDR3 protein. The sample includes approximately 79,000 distinct CDR3 sequences, about 70% of them seen just once. Sequencing was carried out using liver tumor tissue from sampling region 4. Noted subset: tumor region T4, right-lateral pole. The receptors come from a man aged 35 to 55 with primary liver carcinoma and hepatitis B virus infection.

To note about this clonotype: One end of the junction is discordant with germline, which a read error may explain. The chain has TRBV12-3 or TRBV12-4 and TRBJ2-7; TRBD2 might be the D (6 bases). The CDR3 runs to 15 residues. The CDR3 nucleotides are TGTGTCAGCACCGAACCGGGACTGGCCTTTTACGAACAGTACTTC. Translated, it gives CVSTEPGLAFYEQYF.

As regards this clonotype: The missing conserved phenylalanine or tryptophan at the end of this CDR3 makes a read error likely. The CDR3 region is CASCLVALAGTGELFS. In nucleotides, the CDR3 is TGTGCCAGCTGCTTAGTGGCGCTAGCGGGGACCGGGGAGCTGTTTTCT. The chain combines TRBV11-2 with TRBJ2-2; 9 nucleotides line up with TRBD2. This CDR3 has 16 residues. CDR1 and CDR2 (germline): SGHAT, FQNNGV.

With regard to this clonotype: The CDR3 carries no conserved terminal phenylalanine or tryptophan, so it likely arises from a read error. This chain connects TRBV11-1 to TRBJ2-1; D call uncertain. CDR1 and CDR2 (germline): SGHAT, FQDESV (reference sequence). V lost 5 bases and J 8 bases, leaving 19 bases between the germline ends. The CDR3 length is 15 residues. The CDR3 loop is CASSLGRDLRDEQFS. CDR3 in DNA: TGTGCCAGCAGCCTAGGAAGAGATCTAAGGGATGAGCAGTTCTCC.

In regard to this clonotype: This CDR3 is missing its conserved last phenylalanine or tryptophan, likely due to a read error. V usage is TRBV7-9 and J usage is TRBJ2-3; 15 nucleotides match TRBD2. Per the germline V gene, CDR1 is SEHNR and CDR2 is FQNEAQ (reference sequence). CDR3 length equals 17 residues. V lost 6 bases, J lost 4 bases, and 8 bases stayed unmatched. The CDR3 reads CASSLWTSGRVPDTQYY. The CDR3 bases are TGTGCCAGCAGTCTGTGGACTAGCGGGAGGGTCCCAGATACGCAGTATTAT.

Comment on this clonotype: Relative to the germline gene, one junction end is altered; a read error may explain this. V gene TRBV29-1 combines with J gene TRBJ2-5, with 13 bases that match TRBD2. This CDR3 contains 16 residues. CDR1 SQVTM and CDR2 ANQGSEA come from the germline V gene. CDR3 loop: CGVRPGTSGNEETQYF. The CDR3 DNA reads as TGCGGCGTGAGGCCAGGGACTAGCGGGAATGAAGAGACCCAGTACTTC.

As regards this clonotype: Germline is not matched at one junction end, which may reflect a read error. This rearrangement joins TRBV29-1 to TRBJ2-7, with 10 bases fitting TRBD1. The CDR3 spans 15 residues. Germline-derived CDR1 and CDR2 are SQVTM and ANQGSEA. The CDR3 spells CSVEGEGQGVYEKYF. In nucleotides, the CDR3 is TGCAGTGTTGAAGGAGAAGGACAGGGGGTCTACGAGAAGTACTTC.

Only a few counts were recorded for this clonotype. A much more abundant neighbour one base away suggests this may be a read error. V gene TRBV6-1 combines with J gene TRBJ2-7; D is perhaps TRBD2 (6 bases). CDR1 is MNHNS, CDR2 SASEGT, per germline. The CDR3 extends over 14 amino acids. The V end lost 8 bases, the J end lost 1 base, and 15 bases lay between the germline ends. This CDR3 reads CASSRGPRSYEQYF. CDR3 coding DNA: TGTGCCAGCTCGCGGGGACCCAGGTCCTACGAGCAGTACTTC.

On this clonotype itself: Germline is not matched at one junction end, which may reflect a read error. This chain connects TRBV10-2 to TRBJ1-5, with 8 positions matching TRBD1. Germline CDR1 WSHSY, CDR2 SAAADI. The CDR3 length is 15 residues. The CDR3 here is CANSEPDRGRQPQHF. CDR3 in DNA: TGCGCCAACAGTGAGCCCGACAGGGGCCGGCAGCCCCAGCATTTT.

The gene calls are TRBV21-1 and TRBJ1-1. TRBV21-1 is given as a pseudogene. The CDR3 has 13 residues. CDR3 nucleotide sequence: TGTGCCTGCAGCATAGGGGAGGCCCGAGGGACTTTCTTT. Its translation is CACSIGEARGTFF.

This clonotype was observed many times. V usage is TRBV2 and J usage is TRBJ2-3; D gene unclear. Germline CDR1 SNHLY, CDR2 FYNNEI. V was cut by 7 bases and J by 2 bases, with 4 bases left in between. This CDR3 region has 11 residues. The CDR3 sequence: CASTLTDTQYF. CDR3 sequence (DNA): TGTGCCAGCACTCTCACAGATACGCAGTATTTT.

On this clonotype: This clone may be a read error of a much larger clone one base away. The CDR3 reads CATSDPGRSTDTQFF. The CDR3 nucleotides are TGTGCCACCAGTGACCCCGGACGAAGCACAGATACGCAGTTTTTT. The chain carries TRBV24-1 and TRBJ2-3; D remains ambiguous. This CDR3 comprises 15 residues. Germline loops: CDR1 KGHDR, CDR2 SFDVKD.

This clonotype was found many times. The chain has TRBV2 and TRBJ2-7, with D perhaps being TRBD1 or TRBD2 (5 bases each). With 11 bases removed from V and 6 bases from J, the gap between germline ends came to 17 bases. Per the germline V gene, CDR1 is SNHLY and CDR2 is FYNNEI. This CDR3 region has 12 residues. The CDR3 loop reads CARGEFFAEQYF. CDR3 bases: TGTGCCCGAGGGGAGTTCTTCGCCGAGCAGTACTTC.

A word on this clonotype: A much larger clone differs by one base, so this may be a read error. The chain uses TRBV6-4 and TRBJ2-1, with TRBD2 matching 8 bases. Germline V gives CDR1 MRHNA, CDR2 SNTAGT. This CDR3 comprises 14 residues. V shed 7 bases and J 7 bases; nucleotides not matched to a gene: 9. For the CDR3, the DNA is TGTGCCAGCAATCCGGGACTAGAATCAAATGAGCAGTTCTTC. It is translated as CASNPGLESNEQFF.

The J gene is TRBJ2-5, the V gene TRBV11-2; 14 bases are shared with TRBD2. The CDR3 is made up of 16 amino acids. V was pared by 5 bases and J by 4 bases, with 6 bases of the junction left unmatched. In germline, CDR1 is SGHAT, CDR2 FQNNGV. Here the CDR3 DNA reads TGTGCCAGCAGCCCTCCCGGACTAGCGGGAGGAGAGACCCAGTACTTC. Translated: CASSPPGLAGGETQYF.

Notes on this clonotype: One end of the junction varies from germline; a read error may be responsible. The CDR3 is CATRRASTGELFF. CDR3 sequence (DNA): TGTGCCACCAGAAGGGCCTCCACCGGGGAACTGTTTTTT. This chain joins TRBV10-3 and TRBJ2-2; D might be TRBD2 (5 bases). Germline CDR1 reads ENHRY; CDR2 reads SYGVKD. CDR3 size: 13 residues.

The chain joins TRBV20-1 to TRBJ2-2, with D possibly TRBD1 on 5 matching bases. V lost 6 bases and J lost 6, with 11 bases in between. Looked up from germline, CDR1 is DFQATT and CDR2 is SNEGSKA (reference sequence). The length of the CDR3 is 12 residues. The DNA for the CDR3 is TGCAGTGCCAGGGAAGGGTCCGGGGAGCTGTTTTTT. Residues: CSAREGSGELFF.

The table lists this clonotype with many counts. This chain uses TRBV5-1 with TRBJ2-2; possibly TRBD1 or TRBD2 for D (5 bases each). CDR1 SGHRS and CDR2 YFSETQ come from the germline V gene. The V gene lost 3 bases and the J gene lost 7 bases, with 16 bases spanning the gap. The CDR3 consists of 15 residues. The CDR3 spells CASSWDPSTVGELFF. CDR3 nucleotide sequence: TGCGCCAGCAGCTGGGACCCCAGTACTGTCGGGGAGCTGTTTTTT. The variable domain in full, with the rest retrieved from reference TRBV5-1 and TRBJ2-2, is KAGVTQTPRYLIKTRGQQVTLSCSPISGHRSVSWYQQTPGQGLQFLFEYFSETQRNKGNFPGRFSGRQFSNSRSEMNVSTLELGDSALYLCASSWDPSTVGELFFGEGSRLTVL.

Comment on this clonotype: It may be a read error: a sequence one base away is much more abundant. This rearrangement joins TRBV7-9 to TRBJ1-1; no definite D call. CDR3 length: 13 amino acids. Per germline, CDR1 SEHNR and CDR2 FQNEAQ (reference sequence). CDR3 nucleotides: TGTGCCAGCAGCTTTGGAGATAACATTGAAGCTTTCTTT. It encodes CASSFGDNIEAFF.

This clonotype was counted ten times or more. This chain connects TRBV6-5 to TRBJ2-1; D unresolved. Deletions cut 5 bases from V and 1 base from J, with 9 bases between. Per the germline V gene, CDR1 is MNHEY and CDR2 is SVGAGI. This CDR3 has 14 residues. The CDR3 reads CASSREDSYNEQFF. Written as DNA, the CDR3 is TGTGCCAGCAGTCGCGAGGATTCCTACAATGAGCAGTTCTTC.

Concerning this clonotype: At one end, the junction sequence differs from germline, possibly due to a read error. The J gene is TRBJ1-4, the V gene TRBV30, with D perhaps matching TRBD1 (5 bases). This CDR3 has 14 residues. Per the germline V gene, CDR1 is GTSNPN and CDR2 is SVGIG (reference sequence). The CDR3 bases are TGTGTCTGGAGTCGTTCCGGGGCCGGGGAAAGACTGTTTTTT. Translated: CVWSRSGAGERLFF.